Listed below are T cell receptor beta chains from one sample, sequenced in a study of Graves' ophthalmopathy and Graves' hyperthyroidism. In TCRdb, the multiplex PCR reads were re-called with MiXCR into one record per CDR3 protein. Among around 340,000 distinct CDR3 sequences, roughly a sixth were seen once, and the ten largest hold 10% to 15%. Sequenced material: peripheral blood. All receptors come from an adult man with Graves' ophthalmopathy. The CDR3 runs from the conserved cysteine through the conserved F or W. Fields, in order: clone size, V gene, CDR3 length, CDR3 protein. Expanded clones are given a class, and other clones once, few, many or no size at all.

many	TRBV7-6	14	CASSVGGSGNTIYF
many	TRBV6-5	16	CASSYSVEILGYGYTF
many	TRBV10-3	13	CAISEGMNTEAFF
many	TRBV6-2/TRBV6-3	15	CASSYLAGSSYEQYF
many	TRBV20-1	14	CSAREGTGGVGYTF
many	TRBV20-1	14	CSASGTKPQETQYF
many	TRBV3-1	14	CASRRTGSSYEQYF
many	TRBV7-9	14	CASRPLGGTYEQYF
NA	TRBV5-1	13	CASSAEAENIQYF
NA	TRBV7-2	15	CASSLSPGVSYEQYF
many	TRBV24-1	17	CATSVGTGASGANVLTF
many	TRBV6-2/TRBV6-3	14	CASSPLFGTGELFF
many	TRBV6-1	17	CASRNSGTSGKRETQYF
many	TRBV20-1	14	CSARPLDLQETQYF
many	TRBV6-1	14	CASSVFQPQETQYF
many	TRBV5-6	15	CASSLGGLSTHEQYF
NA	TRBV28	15	CASSPSSGSYYEQYF
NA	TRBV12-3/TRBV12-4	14	CASTPNGGGHEQYF
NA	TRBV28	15	CASSYEGGGFTEAFF
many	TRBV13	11	CASSFAGELFF
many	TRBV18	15	CASSPNGLAQETQYF
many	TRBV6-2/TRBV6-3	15	CASSLAGATSETQYF
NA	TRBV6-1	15	CASSPLAEGTNEQYF
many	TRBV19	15	CASIPTGQSNQPQHF
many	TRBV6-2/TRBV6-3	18	CASSYPIQRRGGRETQYF